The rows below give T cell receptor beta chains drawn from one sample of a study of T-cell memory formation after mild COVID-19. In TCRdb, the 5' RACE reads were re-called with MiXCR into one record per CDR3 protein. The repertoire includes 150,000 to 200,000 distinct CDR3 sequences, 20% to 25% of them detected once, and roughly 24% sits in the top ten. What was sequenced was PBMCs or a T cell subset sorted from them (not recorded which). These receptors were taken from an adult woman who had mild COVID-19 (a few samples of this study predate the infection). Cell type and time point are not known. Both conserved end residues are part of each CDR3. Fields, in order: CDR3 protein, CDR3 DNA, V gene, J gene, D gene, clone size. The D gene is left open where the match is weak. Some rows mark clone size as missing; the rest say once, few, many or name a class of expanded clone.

CDR3 protein: CASTEREGQVGSEQFF; CDR3 DNA: TGTGCCAGCACGGAGCGGGAGGGCCAGGTGGGCAGTGAGCAGTTCTTC; V gene: TRBV2; J gene: TRBJ2-1; D gene: TRBD2; clone size: few
CDR3 protein: CASSERESSYNEQFF; CDR3 DNA: TGTGCCAGCAGTGAGCGGGAGAGCTCCTACAATGAGCAGTTCTTC; V gene: TRBV6-2/TRBV6-3; J gene: TRBJ2-1; D gene: TRBD2; clone size: many
CDR3 protein: CASSPIEGARTEAFF; CDR3 DNA: TGTGCCAGCAGCCCGATCGAGGGGGCTCGTACTGAAGCTTTCTTT; V gene: TRBV7-9; J gene: TRBJ1-1; D gene: TRBD1; clone size: few
CDR3 protein: CAWSVLSPTSGSITGELFF; CDR3 DNA: TGTGCCTGGAGTGTACTGTCCCCGACTAGCGGTTCGATCACCGGGGAGCTGTTTTTT; V gene: TRBV30; J gene: TRBJ2-2; D gene: TRBD2; clone size: few
CDR3 protein: CASSPAPKTGNYGYTF; CDR3 DNA: TGTGCCAGCAGCCCGGCCCCTAAGACAGGGAACTATGGCTACACCTTC; V gene: TRBV5-6; J gene: TRBJ1-2; D gene: TRBD1; clone size: few
CDR3 protein: CSVWGDTQYF; CDR3 DNA: TGCAGCGTATGGGGGGATACGCAGTATTTT; V gene: TRBV20-1; J gene: TRBJ2-3; D gene: -; clone size: few
CDR3 protein: CASSGAGYTF; CDR3 DNA: TGTGCCAGCAGTGGGGCTGGCTACACCTTC; V gene: TRBV25-1; J gene: TRBJ1-2; D gene: -; clone size: few
CDR3 protein: CASTPGRHEQYF; CDR3 DNA: TGTGCCTCCACCCCGGGGAGGCACGAGCAGTACTTC; V gene: TRBV28; J gene: TRBJ2-7; D gene: -; clone size: -
CDR3 protein: CASSGDGTSGEDTQYF; CDR3 DNA: TGCGCCAGCAGCGGGGACGGGACTAGCGGGGAAGATACGCAGTATTTT; V gene: TRBV4-3; J gene: TRBJ2-3; D gene: TRBD2; clone size: -
CDR3 protein: CASSWAGNNEQFF; CDR3 DNA: TGTGCCAGCAGCTGGGCGGGAAACAATGAGCAGTTCTTC; V gene: TRBV7-9; J gene: TRBJ2-1; D gene: -; clone size: -
CDR3 protein: CATSDPRWRNYNEQFF; CDR3 DNA: TGTGCCACCAGTGACCCCCGCTGGCGGAACTACAATGAGCAGTTCTTC; V gene: TRBV24-1; J gene: TRBJ2-1; D gene: -; clone size: -
CDR3 protein: CASSQPGTGSIGYTF; CDR3 DNA: TGTGCCAGCAGCCAACCCGGGACAGGGAGTATTGGCTACACCTTC; V gene: TRBV3-1; J gene: TRBJ1-2; D gene: TRBD1; clone size: -
CDR3 protein: CASSAGLATETQYF; CDR3 DNA: TGTGCCAGCAGCGCGGGACTAGCGACGGAGACCCAGTACTTC; V gene: TRBV5-5; J gene: TRBJ2-5; D gene: TRBD2; clone size: few
CDR3 protein: CASSLEVDSSYEQYF; CDR3 DNA: TGCGCCAGCAGCTTGGAGGTCGACAGCTCCTACGAGCAGTACTTC; V gene: TRBV5-1; J gene: TRBJ2-7; D gene: -; clone size: many
CDR3 protein: CASSQRQGNGNEQFF; CDR3 DNA: TGTGCCAGCAGCCAAAGACAGGGGAATGGCAATGAGCAGTTCTTC; V gene: TRBV6-5; J gene: TRBJ2-1; D gene: TRBD1; clone size: -
CDR3 protein: CASSPSWETQYF; CDR3 DNA: TGTGCCAGCAGCCCCAGTTGGGAGACCCAGTACTTC; V gene: TRBV7-6; J gene: TRBJ2-5; D gene: -; clone size: -
CDR3 protein: CASSGSEGQGYTF; CDR3 DNA: TGTGCCAGCAGTGGGAGTGAGGGTCAAGGCTACACCTTC; V gene: TRBV7-9; J gene: TRBJ1-2; D gene: -; clone size: -
CDR3 protein: CATSREGRSWPDTQYF; CDR3 DNA: TGTGCCACCAGCAGAGAAGGCCGATCCTGGCCAGATACGCAGTATTTT; V gene: TRBV15; J gene: TRBJ2-3; D gene: -; clone size: -
CDR3 protein: CASSAQQGHYGYTF; CDR3 DNA: TGTGCCAGCAGCGCGCAACAGGGCCACTATGGCTACACCTTC; V gene: TRBV9; J gene: TRBJ1-2; D gene: -; clone size: few
CDR3 protein: CASTMRTGGYGYTF; CDR3 DNA: TGTGCCAGCACCATGAGGACAGGGGGTTATGGCTACACCTTC; V gene: TRBV28; J gene: TRBJ1-2; D gene: TRBD1; clone size: few
CDR3 protein: CASSLGETGSETQYF; CDR3 DNA: TGCGCCAGCAGCTTGGGAGAGACAGGGTCAGAGACCCAGTACTTC; V gene: TRBV5-1; J gene: TRBJ2-5; D gene: TRBD1; clone size: -
CDR3 protein: CASSQGPQETQYF; CDR3 DNA: TGCGCCAGCAGCCAAGGACCACAAGAGACCCAGTACTTC; V gene: TRBV4-1; J gene: TRBJ2-5; D gene: -; clone size: many
CDR3 protein: CASSYGPWEQYF; CDR3 DNA: TGTGCCAGCAGTTATGGGCCTTGGGAGCAGTACTTC; V gene: TRBV12-3/TRBV12-4; J gene: TRBJ2-7; D gene: -; clone size: few
CDR3 protein: CASNPTGTANYGYTF; CDR3 DNA: TGTGCCAGCAACCCGACAGGAACCGCTAACTATGGCTACACCTTC; V gene: TRBV6-5; J gene: TRBJ1-2; D gene: -; clone size: -
CDR3 protein: CASSLTTSTEAFF; CDR3 DNA: TGCGCCAGCTCCCTTACAACGAGCACTGAAGCTTTCTTT; V gene: TRBV5-1; J gene: TRBJ1-1; D gene: -; clone size: -
CDR3 protein: CASSYRDGAYEQYF; CDR3 DNA: TGTGCCAGCAGTTATAGGGACGGCGCCTACGAGCAGTACTTC; V gene: TRBV6-2/TRBV6-3; J gene: TRBJ2-7; D gene: -; clone size: -
CDR3 protein: CASSSQSGRATGEQFF; CDR3 DNA: TGTGCCAGCAGCTCCCAAAGCGGGAGGGCCACTGGAGAGCAGTTCTTC; V gene: TRBV7-9; J gene: TRBJ2-1; D gene: TRBD2; clone size: few
CDR3 protein: CASTFGQGAGYTF; CDR3 DNA: TGTGCCAGTACCTTTGGACAGGGGGCTGGCTACACCTTC; V gene: TRBV19; J gene: TRBJ1-2; D gene: TRBD1; clone size: -
CDR3 protein: CSAGGLAETQYF; CDR3 DNA: TGCAGTGCTGGGGGACTAGCGGAGACCCAGTACTTC; V gene: TRBV20-1; J gene: TRBJ2-5; D gene: TRBD2; clone size: few
CDR3 protein: CASSQLTPFFDDEQFF; CDR3 DNA: TGTGCCAGCAGTCAGCTGACCCCTTTTTTTGATGATGAGCAGTTCTTC; V gene: TRBV12-3/TRBV12-4; J gene: TRBJ2-1; D gene: -; clone size: few
CDR3 protein: CASSATGSYEQYF; CDR3 DNA: TGTGCCAGCAGCGCAACAGGGTCCTACGAGCAGTACTTC; V gene: TRBV9; J gene: TRBJ2-7; D gene: -; clone size: few
CDR3 protein: CASSYLREETQYF; CDR3 DNA: TGTGCCAGCAGTTATTTAAGGGAGGAGACCCAGTACTTC; V gene: TRBV6-5; J gene: TRBJ2-5; D gene: -; clone size: -
CDR3 protein: CASRNRVSNEQFF; CDR3 DNA: TGTGCCAGCAGGAACAGGGTAAGCAATGAGCAGTTCTTC; V gene: TRBV6-2/TRBV6-3; J gene: TRBJ2-1; D gene: -; clone size: few
CDR3 protein: CAISGGDRLTGELFF; CDR3 DNA: TGTGCCATCAGTGGAGGGGACAGGTTGACCGGGGAGCTGTTTTTT; V gene: TRBV10-3; J gene: TRBJ2-2; D gene: TRBD1; clone size: -
CDR3 protein: CASSEFPGNTIYF; CDR3 DNA: TGTGCCAGCAGTGAATTCCCCGGAAACACCATATATTTT; V gene: TRBV25-1; J gene: TRBJ1-3; D gene: -; clone size: -
CDR3 protein: CATRVGQGHNEQFF; CDR3 DNA: TGTGCCACCAGGGTTGGACAGGGACACAATGAGCAGTTCTTC; V gene: TRBV24-1; J gene: TRBJ2-1; D gene: TRBD1; clone size: -
CDR3 protein: CASSSGTSYNEQFF; CDR3 DNA: TGTGCCAGCAGTTCCGGGACTAGCTACAATGAGCAGTTCTTC; V gene: TRBV6-2/TRBV6-3; J gene: TRBJ2-1; D gene: TRBD2; clone size: -
CDR3 protein: CASSPPGAELINEQFF; CDR3 DNA: TGTGCCAGCAGTCCTCCAGGAGCGGAGCTGATCAATGAGCAGTTCTTC; V gene: TRBV6-6; J gene: TRBJ2-1; D gene: -; clone size: few
CDR3 protein: CASSLDVWSTLASYEQYF; CDR3 DNA: TGTGCCAGCAGCTTAGATGTTTGGTCGACCCTTGCCTCCTACGAGCAGTACTTC; V gene: TRBV11-3; J gene: TRBJ2-7; D gene: -; clone size: -
CDR3 protein: CASSSSSGDSTDTQYF; CDR3 DNA: TGTGCCAGCAGTTCATCTAGCGGGGATAGCACAGATACGCAGTATTTT; V gene: TRBV12-3/TRBV12-4; J gene: TRBJ2-3; D gene: TRBD2; clone size: -
CDR3 protein: CASSLVPPQEFSSYEQYF; CDR3 DNA: TGTGCCAGCAGTTTAGTACCGCCACAGGAATTTAGCTCCTACGAGCAGTACTTC; V gene: TRBV27; J gene: TRBJ2-7; D gene: -; clone size: -
CDR3 protein: CASSYSRRRANTEAFF; CDR3 DNA: TGTGCCAGCAGTTACTCGAGGCGCAGGGCGAACACTGAAGCTTTCTTT; V gene: TRBV6-5; J gene: TRBJ1-1; D gene: -; clone size: few
CDR3 protein: CSARDHGGGSYEQYF; CDR3 DNA: TGCAGTGCTAGAGATCACGGTGGCGGTTCCTACGAGCAGTACTTC; V gene: TRBV20-1; J gene: TRBJ2-7; D gene: -; clone size: few
CDR3 protein: CASSYSTTNEKLFF; CDR3 DNA: TGTGCCAGCAGTTACTCGACAACTAATGAAAAACTGTTTTTT; V gene: TRBV6-5; J gene: TRBJ1-4; D gene: -; clone size: -
CDR3 protein: CASSEERTSSYNEQFF; CDR3 DNA: TGTGCCAGCAGTGAAGAGCGCACGAGCTCCTACAATGAGCAGTTCTTC; V gene: TRBV2; J gene: TRBJ2-1; D gene: -; clone size: few
CDR3 protein: CASSLAGGAETQYF; CDR3 DNA: TGTGCCAGCAGCTTAGCCGGGGGGGCAGAGACCCAGTACTTC; V gene: TRBV7-9; J gene: TRBJ2-5; D gene: TRBD2; clone size: few
CDR3 protein: CASSLDTEAFF; CDR3 DNA: TGTGCCAGCAGTTTGGACACTGAAGCTTTCTTT; V gene: TRBV12-3/TRBV12-4; J gene: TRBJ1-1; D gene: -; clone size: -
CDR3 protein: CASSTLAGITGELFF; CDR3 DNA: TGTGCCAGCAGTACGCTAGCGGGCATAACCGGGGAGCTGTTTTTT; V gene: TRBV27; J gene: TRBJ2-2; D gene: TRBD2; clone size: few
CDR3 protein: CASSLTSGANVLTF; CDR3 DNA: TGTGCCAGCAGCTTAACCTCGGGGGCCAACGTCCTGACTTTC; V gene: TRBV11-2; J gene: TRBJ2-6; D gene: -; clone size: -